The sequence of this TCR beta chain was determined in a study of blood T cells in healthy people across ages (dated by TCRdb to 2015 to 2017). Background for the entire study: In model experiments, template switching captured roughly one uniquely barcoded TCR beta cDNA molecule for every two T cells. For two donors (one aged 18 to 29 and one aged 80 or older), the study analyzed two additional independent replicas of 1 million unique cDNA reads from the same blood draw. To track age-related changes in TCR beta repertoire diversity, the study relied on deep sequencing normalized with unique cDNA molecular identifiers. Four age groups were formed from the donors: young (average about 15 years), middle-aged (less than 40), aged (roughly 58) and long-lived (82). The full study reports these points: Observed TCR beta diversity per million T cells fell roughly linearly with age, and a significant reduction was already apparent by age around 40. Conclusive comparison of naive and antigen-experienced compartments was prevented by the profiling of bulk unsorted PBMCs. Compared with the aged group, the long-lived group had more naive CD4+ T cells, fewer expanded clones and increased TCR diversity, a pattern suggesting age selection. Donor CMV infection status was unknown, potentially confounding age-related changes in expanded clonotypes. A strong correlation was found between observed TCR beta diversity and the percentage of naive T cells measured by flow cytometry. Estimates of total diversity based on one million sequenced T cells were considered lower bounds and underestimates.

The approximately 39 donors, aged roughly 6 to 100 years, were systemically healthy Caucasian individuals from Russia. Ten milliliters of peripheral blood were drawn from each donor into EDTA-treated Vacutainer tubes. Ficoll-Paque density-gradient centrifugation was used to isolate PBMCs, with at least 6.5 million obtained per sample. Total RNA, at least 6 micrograms per sample, was extracted from PBMCs with Trizol reagent. For every donor, flow cytometry on a PBMC aliquot measured the percentage of naive CD45RAhigh/CD27high T cells. This clonotype occurred a few times. Its antigen is unknown. No base quality information exists; no much larger clone differs at one position. Libraries were built with 5' RACE. Sequencing took place on an Illumina HiSeq 2500. A second 7 to 11 cycle PCR used a sample-barcoded 5' primer and a J-beta primer mix. Each TCR beta cDNA molecule received a unique molecular identifier from a template-switch 5' adaptor carrying 12 random nucleotides. Each sample yielded at least 3 million CDR3-containing paired-end reads. All of the RNA was converted into first-strand cDNA using the Mint cDNA synthesis kit, with a TRBC-specific oligonucleotide serving as the primer. After uracil-DNA glycosylase treatment, a first 18-cycle PCR used universal primers M1SS and BC2_uni_R on all cDNA. In the original analysis: For normalization, 1 million high-quality reads were randomly selected from each sample, with every read carrying a distinct molecular identifier. Reads with shared molecular identifiers were discarded instead of being binned into consensus sequences. MiTCR, run with a Q25 quality threshold and the strictest error-elimination algorithm, handled CDR3 identification, clonotype clustering and error correction. A nonparametric unseen species model using Euler transformation provided a lower-bound estimate of total TCR beta diversity. The public reads were run again by TCRdb, first through fastp at Q25 and then through MiXCR, and only productive beta chains were kept. Each entry merges the rows of one CDR3 protein and shows their most common DNA and genes. Clone size and V and J calls follow TCRdb, not the original study. The sample yields some 800,000 distinct CDR3 sequences; 25% were counted once. Under 4.5% of the sample is taken by the ten largest.

This sample was also put to use in a study of T cells of mothers and their children. The second study's authors report: Nine systemically healthy Caucasian individuals served as donors, namely three mothers together with their six children. cDNA synthesis used all of the extracted RNA, with around 1.5 ug of RNA in each 15 ul reaction. In the second PCR, sample barcodes and 2-4 random nucleotides were introduced via the M1S primer. Over 8 million TCR beta CDR3 reads came from each mother, compared with some 3.1 million reads from each child. Thymic selection similarly shapes TCR recombination output in related and unrelated pairs, with minor effect from inherited differences. Related mother-child pairs always showed normalized repertoire overlap that was slightly higher than in unrelated mother-child pairs, though the difference was never significant. No persistent microchimeric T cell clones were detected, at a sensitivity of approximately 110 clones per million clonotypes. In the study, deep NGS was used to compare the TCR beta repertoires of mothers and children, and features distinguishing related mother-child pairs from unrelated individuals were sought. On average, the children were approximately 12 +/- 4 years old, while the mothers were around 42 +/- 4 years old. After adapter ligation was performed with NEBNext reagents, the libraries were sequenced on an Illumina HiSeq 2000 with 100+100 nt paired-end reads. To prevent cross-contamination, the mother and child libraries were prepared a month apart and were sequenced in separate runs. Each donor had between about 500,000 and 2,100,000 distinct TCR beta clonotypes identified. Naive TCR beta clonotypes were estimated from low-frequency clonotypes matched to each donor's FACS-determined naive share, without sorting.

The source of this sequence is a boy younger than 18 in good health. The sequenced material came from blood.

The bases are TGCAGTGCTCGCGAAAACAGGCCGTCGAACACCGGGGAGCTGTTTTTT. This gives the protein CSARENRPSNTGELFF. The chain employs TRBV20-1 and TRBJ2-2; a weak D assignment points to TRBD1 (5 bases agree). The trim is 5 bases for V and 0 bases for J, with a gap of 16 bases between the germline ends. The CDR1 and CDR2 encoded by the germline V gene (reference sequence) are DFQATT and SNEGSKA. The CDR3 runs 16 amino acids, cysteine and phenylalanine included. Kept here is only the CDR3 DNA, which spans 48 bases and is read in frame from base 1.